This T cell receptor beta chain was captured in a study of blood T cell repertoires in COVID-19. Overall study: Specimens from acute and convalescent COVID-19 originated in the United States, Italy and Spain.

The CDR3 contains 20 residues. CDR1 SGHNT and CDR2 YENEEA come from the germline V gene. V shed 1 base and J 0 bases; nucleotides not matched to a gene: 10. Sequencing used immunoSEQ multiplex PCR; TCRdb keeps in-frame clones, though not all of them. The sample includes roughly 79,000 clones, 84% of them seen just once. This chain joins TRBV11-3 and TRBJ2-6; 9 bases are shared with TRBD2. The source of this sequence is a man aged 50-60 years with acute or convalescent COVID-19. Sequenced material: peripheral blood. The CDR3 DNA reads as TGTGCCAGCAGCTTAGTAGGGCTAGCGGGGTTCCTCTCTGGGGCCAACGTCCTGACTTTC. Encoded protein: CASSLVGLAGFLSGANVLTF.